This T cell receptor (beta chain) comes out of a study of regulatory T cells in long-lasting Graves disease listed by TCRdb under 2021. About the study as a whole: Newly diagnosed Graves' disease patients had taken antithyroid drugs for less than 3 months. Peripheral blood TCR sequencing and RNA sequencing compared persistent Graves' disease patients with newly diagnosed Graves' disease patients. The study was conducted in China and was registered as a clinical trial. A total of around 35 samples underwent TCR sequencing, from roughly 13 patients with persistent Graves' disease and 20 or so patients with newly diagnosed Graves' disease. Broad study findings and their caveats: The study examined only peripheral blood because the primary lesion, thyroid tissue, could not be accessed. Sequencing and analysis were limited to the TCR beta chain. Lower TCR Shannon entropy and fewer highly expanded clones were observed in persistent Graves' disease patients than in newly diagnosed patients, which suggested clonal expansion. The authors acknowledged the small sample size as a limitation that may reduce accuracy. TRBV28, TRBJ1-2 and TRBJ2-5 were preferentially used in persistent disease, while TRBV20-1 and TRBJ2-1 were favored in newly diagnosed disease. Persistent patients shared more public clonotypes among themselves (around 3,000) than newly diagnosed patients did (roughly 920).

The CDR3, cysteine through phenylalanine, is 12 amino acids long. Kept here is only the CDR3 DNA, which spans 36 bases and is read in frame from base 1. In the germline V gene (reference sequence), CDR1 corresponds to SEHNR and CDR2 to FQNEAQ. V is clipped by 1 base and J by 6 bases, and the sequence between their germline boundaries is 3 bases long. As concerns this clonotype: Its recognized antigen is unknown. One base away there is no much larger clone; base qualities are not given.

Libraries were made using multiplex PCR. Data came from an Illumina HiSeq 4000. TCR beta libraries were built with iRepertoire HTBI primers and Arm-PCR amplification of CDR3 regions. Before sequencing, the PCR products went through gel purification. The study's own analysis went as follows. Gene usage analysis of CDR3 amino acid clonotypes used the 60 to 75 TRBV and 12 to 15 TRBJ segments found across samples. COPE and FqMerger were used to merge the filtered high-quality paired reads into contigs. BLAST was used to align contigs to IMGT TRBV, TRBD and TRBJ reference genes, and CDR3 was defined according to IMGT. Any clonotype with a frequency above 0.1% was counted as a highly expanded clone. Shannon entropy served as the measure of repertoire diversity, while the Gini coefficient captured V-J evenness. Clonotypes shared by more than one individual were considered public. TCRdb ran its own pipeline on the public reads, namely fastp trimming at Q25 and MiXCR clone calling, and kept in-frame beta chains. Records with the same CDR3 protein are collapsed into one entry carrying the most frequent genes and DNA. These V and J calls rely on TCRdb rather than the paper's analysis. For this sample there are 400,000 to 650,000 distinct CDR3 sequences; approximately 16% appear just once. About 25% of the sample comes from the top ten.

Explained via the paper, the time point label denotes: newly diagnosed GD, antithyroid drugs for less than 3 months. RNA was extracted from PBMCs in TRIzol for both TCR sequencing and RNA sequencing. The diagnosis of Graves' disease was made according to American Thyroid Association guidelines. Patients for the study were recruited at an endocrinology department in Xi'an, China. Each patient gave approximately 10 milliliters of peripheral blood, collected in an EDTA anticoagulant tube. Ficoll Paque Plus density gradient separation was used to isolate PBMCs, and no further T cell sorting was done. An Agilent 2100 Bioanalyzer and agarose gel were used to check RNA quality, while a NanoDrop 2000 measured RNA concentration. The same sample was also studied in work on T cells in Graves' hyperthyroidism and ophthalmopathy. As that second study puts it: Stable Graves' hyperthyroidism was defined as the absence of progression to ophthalmopathy over 18 months of follow-up. Hyperthyroidism patients were aged 18 to 65 years and newly diagnosed, with disease duration of less than 2 months. Patients with uncontrolled infections, other autoimmune diseases, pregnancy or lactation were excluded. Diagnoses were established on the basis of clinical symptoms, serum thyroxine and TRAb, thyroid ultrasound, and orbital computed tomography. The TCR CDR3 was subjected to a first round of RT-PCR using the HTBI primer set and the Qiagen OneStep RT-PCR kit. Most expanded thyroid clonotypes (frequency above 0.001) were also detected in blood, a finding suggesting that blood repertoires may reflect thyroid immune responses. Ophthalmopathy was separated from stable hyperthyroidism by a 13 V-J signature model, with roughly 88% sensitivity and about 81% specificity obtained in cross-validation and 80%/75% obtained in testing. In validation, the model predicted progression to ophthalmopathy a median of about 5.9 months before onset, with over 60% sensitivity and roughly 72% specificity. TCR V-J signatures able to tell the groups apart were searched for in a discovery cohort of some 97 patients, of whom over 40 had Graves' ophthalmopathy and about 60 had stable Graves' hyperthyroidism. Whether ophthalmopathy could be predicted prospectively was tested in an independent validation cohort made up of approximately 19 hyperthyroidism patients plus 17 patients who later progressed to ophthalmopathy. The approximately 100 discovery patients were randomly divided into training and test sets at a 7:3 ratio. In over five Graves' hyperthyroidism patients, the study also compared T-cell repertoires from thyroid tissue with T-cell repertoires from blood. Following sampling, methimazole starting at 30 mg daily was given to hyperthyroidism patients, and high-dose intravenous methylprednisolone was given to ophthalmopathy patients. A second multiplex PCR round built the libraries, followed by size selection and purification. Paired-end sequencing of the libraries was performed with 100 bp reads on an Illumina HiSeq2000. SOAPnuke was used to process the raw data, removing reads that contained adapters or uncalled bases, had a mean Phred below 15, or lacked an exact match to the constant primer or identifier. COPE v1.2.5 was used to merge the high-quality paired reads, and each unique nucleotide sequence was defined as a clonotype. MiTCR v1.1 was used to align clonotypes to the IMGT TRBV, TRBD and TRBJ reference segments. The analysis included only V-J combinations with a frequency above 0.0001, which together covered 99.2% of the repertoires. A TCS score was defined as the ratio of F50 (clonal expansion) to E x V (chaos), with BLOSUM62-based TCRdist applied between CDR3 peptides within each V-J. Welch's t-statistics and random forest reduced just over 500 V-J features to roughly 13, which were used in a naive Bayes classifier (R e1071). Sample size was not statistically predetermined, and investigators were not blinded to group allocation. TCR Vbeta CDR3 sequencing of roughly 140 peripheral blood samples (under 45 ophthalmopathy, about 74 hyperthyroidism and roughly 17 progressor patients) is reported in the paper.

The sequence was obtained from a woman in her forties or fifties with Graves disease. Donor details come from another sample of the same person, matched by shared clones. The source material was peripheral blood mononuclear cells (PBMCs), sampled at new diagnosis, from a patient treated with antithyroid drugs. The chain was built from TRBV7-9 and TRBJ1-4; there is no confident call for the D gene. The CDR3 here reads CASSLVDEKLFF. The sequence in DNA is TGTGCCAGCAGCTTAGTGGATGAAAAACTGTTTTTT.